These T cell receptor beta chains were read from a single sample in a study of blood T cell repertoires in COVID-19. TCRdb's table, derived via immunoSEQ multiplex PCR, lists solely in-frame clones and lacks some. The sample lists 200,000 to 250,000 clones; roughly 82% were seen once. The sequencing input was PBMCs or T cells enriched from blood (not recorded which). These receptors were obtained from a woman aged 50 to 60 who had recovered from COVID-19. CDR3s include the opening cysteine and the closing phenylalanine or tryptophan. A D gene is named only where the DNA matches it firmly. For some rows the clone size is stated as once, few or many, or as a class when expanded; others skip it.

cdr3_aa: CASSLVRQGDADF
cdr3_nt: TGTGCCAGCAGCTTAGTACGACAGGGAGATGCCGACTTC
d_call: TRBD1
clone_size: NA
v_call: TRBV11-2
j_call: TRBJ2-5

cdr3_aa: CASSPPRTSATYEQYF
cdr3_nt: TGTGCCAGCAGCCCTCCCAGGACTAGCGCCACCTACGAGCAGTACTTC
d_call: TRBD2
clone_size: NA
v_call: TRBV7-9
j_call: TRBJ2-7

cdr3_aa: CAPKSRGLRIF
cdr3_nt: TGCGCTCCTAAATCCAGAGGATTGAGGATATTC
d_call: NA
clone_size: once
v_call: TRBV24-1
j_call: TRBJ2-7

cdr3_aa: CASSQVTASGNTIYF
cdr3_nt: TGCGCCAGCAGCCAAGTGACAGCCTCTGGAAACACCATATATTTT
d_call: NA
clone_size: NA
v_call: TRBV4-1
j_call: TRBJ1-3

cdr3_aa: CASSLQRATDTQYF
cdr3_nt: TGTGCCAGCAGCCTCCAACGAGCAACAGATACGCAGTATTTT
d_call: NA
clone_size: NA
v_call: TRBV7-3
j_call: TRBJ2-3

cdr3_aa: CASRQGVQPQHF
cdr3_nt: TGTGCCAGCAGACAGGGGGTTCAGCCCCAGCATTTT
d_call: TRBD1
clone_size: NA
v_call: TRBV27
j_call: TRBJ1-5

cdr3_aa: CASSVGATMNTEAFF
cdr3_nt: TGCGCCAGCAGCGTGGGGGCTACGATGAACACTGAAGCTTTCTTT
d_call: NA
clone_size: NA
v_call: TRBV5-1
j_call: TRBJ1-1

cdr3_aa: CASAGQGPFLYEQYF
cdr3_nt: TGTGCCAGCGCGGGACAGGGGCCTTTTCTATACGAGCAGTACTTC
d_call: TRBD1
clone_size: NA
v_call: TRBV2
j_call: TRBJ2-7

cdr3_aa: CASSQGTGERALHF
cdr3_nt: TGTGCCAGCTCACAAGGGACAGGGGAGAGGGCCCTCCACTTT
d_call: TRBD1
clone_size: NA
v_call: TRBV18
j_call: TRBJ1-6

cdr3_aa: CASSQIRDRGPEAFF
cdr3_nt: TGCGCCAGCAGTCAAATTCGGGACAGGGGGCCCGAGGCTTTCTTT
d_call: TRBD1
clone_size: once
v_call: TRBV10-2
j_call: TRBJ1-1

cdr3_aa: CASSSTGSLAQHF
cdr3_nt: TGTGCCAGTAGTAGCACGGGGTCCTTGGCCCAGCATTTT
d_call: NA
clone_size: NA
v_call: TRBV19
j_call: TRBJ1-5

cdr3_aa: CASSGGTYSQETQYF
cdr3_nt: TGTGCCAGCAGCGGGGGGACGTATTCCCAAGAGACCCAGTACTTC
d_call: NA
clone_size: NA
v_call: TRBV5-6
j_call: TRBJ2-5

cdr3_aa: CASSPEGAVNYEQYF
cdr3_nt: TGCGCCAGCAGCCCGGAGGGAGCGGTGAACTACGAGCAGTACTTC
d_call: NA
clone_size: NA
v_call: TRBV4-1
j_call: TRBJ2-7

cdr3_aa: CAWSIGTGSEKLFF
cdr3_nt: TGTGCCTGGAGTATCGGGACAGGGTCTGAAAAACTGTTTTTT
d_call: TRBD1
clone_size: NA
v_call: TRBV30
j_call: TRBJ1-4

cdr3_aa: CASRTGVNSPLHF
cdr3_nt: TGTGCCAGTAGGACAGGGGTTAATTCACCCCTCCACTTT
d_call: TRBD1
clone_size: NA
v_call: TRBV19
j_call: TRBJ1-6